This T cell receptor (beta chain) originates from a study of T cell responses to AZD1222 COVID-19 vaccine. Across the study: Pooled in the analysis were second doses at about 4 or about 12 weeks.

Study observations and caveats: Spike-specific TCR breadth and depth went up after people got two AZD1222 doses.

Points on this clone: Its antigen is unknown.

V lost 6 bases, J lost 9 bases, and 21 bases lay in between. Germline V gives CDR1 MNHEY, CDR2 SVGAGI. The CDR3 extends over 15 amino acids. Only in-frame clones appear in the TCRdb table, and some are missing; sequencing was by immunoSEQ multiplex PCR. The table shows about 110,000 clones, with about 88% occurring only once. The rearrangement uses TRBV6-5 and TRBJ2-1; TRBD1 or TRBD2 may be the D gene (6 bases each). This TCR was recovered from an adult in good health. Source: peripheral blood, taken on day 0 of AZD1222 vaccination. The CDR3 region is CASSKTGGIVSEQFF. Written as DNA, the CDR3 is TGTGCCAGCAGCAAGACCGGGGGCATTGTAAGTGAGCAGTTCTTC.